What follows are 17 T cell receptor beta chains derived from one specimen sequenced in a study of T cell repertoires in cytomegalovirus infection. TCRdb re-analysed the reads in MiXCR, keeping a single row per CDR3 protein. Of about 240,000 distinct CDR3 sequences in the sample, over 9% were seen once. Sequencing input: PBMCs. All receptors come from a human donor in good health (CMV status not recorded). Some clones in this sample may be carry-over from other donors' samples.

The chain employs TRBV6-2 or TRBV6-3 and TRBJ2-2; 8 nucleotides align to TRBD2. CDR1 MNHEY and CDR2 SVGEGT come from the germline V gene. The CDR3 contains 15 residues. The V and J ends lost 3 bases and 2 bases, in that order; junction bases with no gene match: 2. The CDR3 DNA sequence: TGTGCCAGCAGTTATGGGACTAGAAACACCGGGGAGCTGTTTTTT. Its protein product is CASSYGTRNTGELFF.

This clonotype showed up many times. The chain has TRBV11-3 and TRBJ2-5; tentatively, D is TRBD1 (7 bases). Germline CDR1 SGHNT, CDR2 YENEEA. This CDR3 comprises 14 residues. The ends were cut back, 5 bases at V and 5 bases at J, with 15 bases in the middle. CDR3 bases: TGTGCCAGCAGCCCAGGGGGGCCCGTGGAGACCCAGTACTTC. It codes for CASSPGGPVETQYF.

This clonotype was recorded at least ten times. The genes are TRBV7-2 and TRBJ2-7; D possibly corresponds to TRBD2 (8 bases). V was cut by 5 bases and J by 5 bases, with 16 bases left in between. CDR1 SGHTA and CDR2 FQGNSA come from the germline V gene. The CDR3 runs 14 residues. The CDR3 is CASSPGGTRNEQYF. Written as DNA, the CDR3 is TGTGCCAGCAGCCCAGGGGGGACTAGGAACGAGCAGTACTTC.

There are many counts of this clonotype. This chain uses TRBV7-6 with TRBJ2-5; 10 bases are shared with TRBD1. The length of the CDR3 is 15 residues. Germline V gene lookup returns CDR1 SGHVS and CDR2 FNYEAQ. V shed 2 bases, J shed 6 bases, and the junction held 6 bases outside the gene matches. Here the CDR3 DNA reads TGTGCCAGCAGCTTAAACGGACAGGGGGTGAAGACCCAGTACTTC. Translation gives CASSLNGQGVKTQYF.

This clonotype has at least ten counts. This chain uses TRBV28 with TRBJ2-1; D tentatively fits TRBD1 or TRBD2 (6 bases each). Germline V gives CDR1 MDHEN, CDR2 SYDVKM. The germline V and J ends were trimmed by 5 bases and 6 bases, with 14 bases remaining between them. The CDR3 runs to 14 residues. This CDR3 reads CASSKIQGGNEQFF. The CDR3 DNA follows: TGTGCCAGCAGTAAAATACAGGGAGGCAATGAGCAGTTCTTC. Looking up the rest from reference TRBV28 and TRBJ2-1 gives the full variable domain: DVKVTQSSRYLVKRTGEKVFLECVQDMDHENMFWYRQDPGLGLRLIYFSYDVKMKEKGDIPEGYSVSREKKERFSLILESASTNQTSMYLCASSKIQGGNEQFFGPGTRLTVL.

This clonotype has at least ten counts. The J gene is TRBJ2-1, the V gene TRBV7-2; unclear D gene. The germline V gene has CDR1 SGHTA and CDR2 FQGNSA. The CDR3 spans 15 residues. Trimming stripped 1 base from V and 4 bases from J, with 11 bases between. In DNA, the CDR3 is TGTGCCAGCAGCTTAGGGGGTAGCTATTACAATGAGCAGTTCTTC. Encoded protein: CASSLGGSYYNEQFF.

This chain joins TRBV28 and TRBJ2-3; 9 bases fit TRBD2. This CDR3 is 15 amino acids long. CDR1 and CDR2 (germline): MDHEN, SYDVKM. With V trimmed by 4 bases and J by 3 bases, 5 bases remained unmatched. CDR3 sequence reads: CASSYSGRGTDTQYF. CDR3 DNA: TGTGCCAGCAGTTATAGCGGGAGAGGAACAGATACGCAGTATTTT. The whole variable domain, remainder taken from reference TRBV28 and TRBJ2-3, is DVKVTQSSRYLVKRTGEKVFLECVQDMDHENMFWYRQDPGLGLRLIYFSYDVKMKEKGDIPEGYSVSREKKERFSLILESASTNQTSMYLCASSYSGRGTDTQYFGPGTRLTVL.

This clonotype came up many times. This chain connects TRBV7-9 to TRBJ1-6; D call uncertain. Trimming left V 1 base short and J 10 bases short, with 11 bases between. CDR3 length: 14 amino acids. Germline lookup yields CDR1 SEHNR and CDR2 FQNEAQ (reference sequence). CDR3 loop: CASSLEHRSSPLHF. The CDR3 DNA reads TGTGCCAGCAGCTTAGAACATAGAAGCTCACCCCTCCACTTT.

In regard to this clonotype: With a much larger clone just one base away, this may be a read error. The chain uses TRBV11-1 and TRBJ2-5; D is unclear. Germline-derived CDR1 and CDR2 are SGHAT and FQDESV (reference sequence). With 4 bases removed from V and 2 bases from J, the gap between germline ends came to 14 bases. This CDR3 contains 15 residues. The DNA for the CDR3 is TGTGCCAGCAGCTCAGGAGTGGGTACTCAAGAGACCCAGTACTTC. Translated: CASSSGVGTQETQYF.

As to this clonotype: A much larger clone sits a single nucleotide away, making a read error possible. The CDR3 does not close with the conserved phenylalanine or tryptophan, likely indicating a read error. The gene calls are TRBV29-1 and TRBJ2-1; D call uncertain. This CDR3 is built from 11 residues. V was clipped by 6 bases and J by 7 bases, with 10 bases between them. Germline loops: CDR1 SQVTM, CDR2 ANQGSEA. CDR3 bases: TGCAGCGTCCACGAATTAAATGAGCAGTTCTGC. It specifies CSVHELNEQFC.

The table lists this clonotype with many counts. The genes are TRBV7-2 and TRBJ1-3, with TRBD1 identical over 7 bases. The V segment lost 5 bases and the J segment 3 bases; nucleotides outside the gene matches: 4. CDR1 is SGHTA and CDR2 is FQGNSA in the germline V gene. The CDR3 extends over 14 amino acids. In DNA form, the CDR3 reads TGTGCCAGCAGCCTAACAGGGGATGGAAACACCATATATTTT. Translating it yields CASSLTGDGNTIYF.

In its sample, this clonotype was seen a few times. CDR3 DNA: TGTGCCAGCAGTTATGGGACAGGGGGTTCCGGGGAGCTGTTTTTT. It yields the protein CASSYGTGGSGELFF. The rearrangement uses TRBV12-3 or TRBV12-4 and TRBJ2-2; TRBD1 matches 11 bases. The CDR3 covers 15 residues. V lost 4 bases, J lost 6 bases, and 4 bases stayed unmatched.

The V gene is TRBV12-3 or TRBV12-4, the J gene TRBJ2-6, with 10 bases fitting TRBD1. This CDR3 is 14 amino acids long. Germline trimming cut 8 bases from V and 2 bases from J; bases unmatched to any gene: 0. For the CDR3, the DNA is TGTGCCAGCGGACAGGGGGCTGGGGCCAACGTCCTGACTTTC. This encodes CASGQGAGANVLTF.

This clonotype has a count of ten or more. This chain uses TRBV7-9 with TRBJ1-1; no definite D call. The V end lost 3 bases, the J end lost 5 bases, and 10 bases lay between the germline ends. CDR1 is SEHNR and CDR2 is FQNEAQ in the germline V gene (reference sequence). The CDR3 loop spans 13 amino acids. The CDR3, as DNA: TGTGCCAGCAGCTTTACCATGGTTACTGAAGCTTTCTTT. Protein product: CASSFTMVTEAFF.

This clonotype was recorded many times. V and J are TRBV12-3 or TRBV12-4 and TRBJ1-1; TRBD1 is a possible D gene (5 bases). The CDR3 is made up of 11 amino acids. The germline V and J ends were trimmed by 6 bases and 10 bases, with 12 bases remaining between them. The CDR3 DNA reads TGTGCCAGCAGCTCTATAGGGGCAGCTTTCTTT. Its protein is CASSSIGAAFF.

The chain has TRBV7-9 and TRBJ2-2; D unclear. V was trimmed by 5 bases and J by 1 base, leaving 8 bases between them. CDR1 is SEHNR, CDR2 FQNEAQ, per germline (reference sequence). The CDR3 has 14 amino acids. DNA of the CDR3: TGTGCCAGCAGCCTAAAGCAGAACACCGGGGAGCTGTTTTTT. This codes for CASSLKQNTGELFF.

This clonotype has a single count. J is TRBJ2-5 and V is TRBV29-1; TRBD1 is a possible D gene (5 bases). The CDR3 extends over 14 amino acids. Germline lookup yields CDR1 SQVTM and CDR2 ANQGSEA. Trimming left V 1 base short and J 3 bases short, with 12 bases between. In DNA form, the CDR3 reads TGCAGCGTTGAAGTACCAGGGTGGGAAGAGACCCAGTACTTC. It encodes CSVEVPGWEETQYF. Variable domain in full (rest from reference TRBV29-1 and TRBJ2-5): SAVISQKPSRDICQRGTSLTIQCQVDSQVTMMFWYRQQPGQSLTLIATANQGSEATYESGFVIDKFPISRPNLTFSTLTVSNMSPEDSSIYLCSVEVPGWEETQYFGPGTRLLVL.